This passage covers 12 T cell receptor beta chains from one sample sequenced in a study of T cell responses to AZD1222 COVID-19 vaccine. Some clones are missing from TCRdb's copy, which holds only in-frame ones; the method was immunoSEQ multiplex PCR. The data show 200,000 or so clones, approximately 94% seen once. The specimen was peripheral blood, collected on day 0 of MenACWY control vaccination. The receptors derive from an adult in good health.

The genes are TRBV29-1 and TRBJ1-2; 9 nucleotides line up with TRBD1. The CDR3 covers 13 residues. Germline CDR1 is SQVTM and CDR2 is ANQGSEA. The CDR3 region is CTVTTGGHYGYTF. CDR3 sequence (DNA): TGCACTGTCACCACAGGGGGCCACTATGGCTACACCTTC.

The rearrangement links TRBV24-1 to TRBJ2-3, with D perhaps being TRBD1 or TRBD2 (5 bases each). The V gene lost 3 bases and the J gene lost 4 bases, with 13 bases spanning the gap. Germline V gene sequence: CDR1 KGHDR, CDR2 SFDVKD. The CDR3 length is 15 residues. The CDR3 bases are TGTGCCACCAGTGATCCAACCAGGGACCCAGATACGCAGTATTTT. It yields the protein CATSDPTRDPDTQYF.

The chain combines TRBV6-6 with TRBJ2-5; the D is unclear. In germline, CDR1 is MNHNY, CDR2 SVGAGI (reference sequence). This CDR3 contains 14 residues. V was shortened by 8 bases and J by 1 base, with 14 bases between the two germline ends. The CDR3 DNA reads TGTGCCAGCCTATCGTGGCCAACCCAAGAGACCCAGTACTTC. Translated, it gives CASLSWPTQETQYF.

The chain recombines TRBV18 with TRBJ1-2; a weak D match, TRBD1 (6 bases). From germline, CDR1 is KGHSH and CDR2 LQKENI. Trimming left V 3 bases short and J 1 base short, with 15 bases between. The CDR3 length is 16 residues. CDR3 in amino acids: CASSPGPQGHNYGYTF. The CDR3 DNA follows: TGTGCCAGCTCACCCGGGCCCCAGGGACATAACTATGGCTACACCTTC.

This clone was seen just once. The chain has TRBV18 and TRBJ2-1; possibly TRBD1 for D (6 bases). The CDR3 covers 12 residues. In germline, CDR1 is KGHSH, CDR2 LQKENI. Trimming removed 1 base from V and 9 bases from J, with 7 bases in between. This CDR3 is CASSPRQAEQFF. DNA of the CDR3: TGTGCCAGCTCACCACGACAGGCTGAGCAGTTCTTC.

The J gene is TRBJ1-1, the V gene TRBV29-1; 11 bases line up with TRBD1. The CDR3 length is 13 residues. Trimming removed 7 bases from V and 5 bases from J; junction bases left unmatched: 6. Looked up from germline, CDR1 is SQVTM and CDR2 is ANQGSEA. CDR3 sequence: CSGTGTGGTEAFF. The CDR3 coding sequence is TGCAGCGGAACCGGGACAGGGGGGACTGAAGCTTTCTTT.

This sequence joins TRBV6-2 or TRBV6-3 and TRBJ1-1; tentative D call: TRBD1 (5 bases). This CDR3 is 14 amino acids long. The V and J ends lost 5 bases and 0 bases respectively, with 10 bases between them. In germline, CDR1 is MNHEY, CDR2 SVGEGT. CDR3 nucleotides: TGTGCCAGCAGTGGGGGACTGCTGAACACTGAAGCTTTCTTT. Amino acid sequence: CASSGGLLNTEAFF.

The chain has TRBV6-6 and TRBJ1-5, with 7 bases aligning to TRBD1. CDR1 and CDR2 (germline): MNHNY, SVGAGI (reference sequence). Losses at the gene ends were 6 bases for V and 0 bases for J; bases not matched to a gene: 8. This CDR3 has 16 residues. CDR3 bases: TGTGCCAGCAGAGGACCGGGACAGAATAGCAATCAGCCCCAGCATTTT. This translates into CASRGPGQNSNQPQHF.

The V gene is TRBV5-8, the J gene TRBJ2-3; D is possibly TRBD1 or TRBD2 (6 bases each). The V and J ends lost 4 bases and 1 base respectively, with 16 bases between them. Germline lookup yields CDR1 SGHTS and CDR2 YDEGEE. This CDR3 contains 16 residues. In DNA form, the CDR3 reads TGTGCCAGCAGCCGGGGGTCCGGGGGCGGCACAGATACGCAGTATTTT. Its protein is CASSRGSGGGTDTQYF. The full variable domain, with the rest looked up from reference TRBV5-8 and TRBJ2-3, is EAGVTQSPTHLIKTRGQQATLRCSPISGHTSVYWYQQALGLGLQFLLWYDEGEERNRGNFPPRFSGRQFPNYSSELNVNALELEDSALYLCASSRGSGGGTDTQYFGPGTRLTVL.

The chain carries TRBV27 and TRBJ1-4; 8 nucleotides match TRBD1. Germline-derived CDR1 and CDR2 are MNHEY and SMNVEV (reference sequence). J gave up 7 bases and V 8 bases, and 9 bases lay outside the gene matches. The CDR3 has 14 residues. The CDR3 loop reads CASGSTGGFEKLFF. As DNA, the CDR3 is TGTGCCAGCGGTTCTACAGGGGGATTTGAAAAACTGTTTTTT.

This sequence joins TRBV5-5 and TRBJ1-3, with 8 bases that match TRBD1. The germline gives CDR1 SGHKS, CDR2 YYEKEE (reference sequence). Losses at the gene ends were 4 bases for V and 0 bases for J; bases not matched to a gene: 6. CDR3 length: 16 amino acids. In DNA, the CDR3 is TGTGCCAGCAGCCGACAGGGGCCGAGCTCTGGAAACACCATATATTTT. Its protein is CASSRQGPSSGNTIYF.

The rearrangement links TRBV7-2 to TRBJ1-5; the match to TRBD1 covers 9 bases. The CDR3 totals 14 residues. Unmatched junction bases numbered 4, after V lost 4 bases and J lost 6 bases. Germline loops: CDR1 SGHTA, CDR2 FQGNSA. CDR3 sequence: CASSWGQGSQPQHF. The CDR3 DNA reads TGTGCCAGCAGCTGGGGACAGGGAAGTCAGCCCCAGCATTTT.